Listed here are 7 T cell receptor beta chains from one sample, sequenced in a study of blood T cell repertoires in COVID-19. Repertoires were generated with immunoSEQ multiplex PCR, while TCRdb's copy carries only in-frame clones and drops some. The sample shows about 380,000 clones, over 75% of them seen only once. The specimen sequenced was PBMCs or T cells enriched from blood (not recorded which). These receptors came from a woman between 25 and 40 years old who had recovered from COVID-19.

The V gene is TRBV3-1 (or the pseudogene TRBV3-2), the J gene TRBJ1-3; maybe TRBD1 (6 bases). Germline CDR1 and CDR2: LGHDT and YNNKEL (reference sequence). CDR3 length equals 17 residues. Between the trimmed V and J ends, which lost 4 bases and 1 base, there was a span of 17 bases. CDR3 sequence (DNA): TGTGCCAGCAGCCCCTGGGACATTGCTGAGTCTGGAAACACCATATATTTT. Protein sequence: CASSPWDIAESGNTIYF.

V and J are TRBV19 and TRBJ2-7; the match to TRBD1 covers 10 bases. J gave up 3 bases and V 3 bases, and 2 bases lay outside the gene matches. CDR1 and CDR2 (germline): LNHDA, SQIVND (reference sequence). This CDR3 has 14 residues. This CDR3 reads CASSMTGGIYEQYF. In DNA form, the CDR3 reads TGTGCCAGTAGTATGACAGGGGGCATCTACGAGCAGTACTTC.

The V and J genes are TRBV27 and TRBJ2-3; TRBD2 matches 9 bases. The CDR3 is 16 amino acids. The V segment lost 3 bases and the J segment 10 bases; nucleotides outside the gene matches: 14. Germline assignment: CDR1 MNHEY and CDR2 SMNVEV (reference sequence). The CDR3 protein is CASSFRGLAPSEAQYF. The CDR3 DNA reads TGTGCCAGCAGTTTTCGGGGACTAGCCCCGTCCGAGGCGCAGTATTTT.

This rearrangement joins TRBV3-1 (or the pseudogene TRBV3-2) to TRBJ1-4; D perhaps matches TRBD1 (5 bases). V shed 4 bases and J shed 6 bases, with 15 bases lying between them. Germline V CDR1 and CDR2: LGHDT, YNNKEL (reference sequence). The CDR3 spans 15 residues. CDR3 bases: TGTGCCAGCAGCCCCCCCGCGGGGGATCATGAAAAACTGTTTTTT. Amino acids: CASSPPAGDHEKLFF.

V usage is TRBV5-1 and J usage is TRBJ2-6; 9 bases are shared with TRBD1. This CDR3 region has 18 residues. Germline V gene lookup returns CDR1 SGHRS and CDR2 YFSETQ. After removal of 7 bases from V and 2 bases from J, the junction contained 13 bases not matched to a gene. CDR3 amino acids: CASRRLGTGLPGANVLTF. For the CDR3, the DNA is TGCGCCAGCCGCCGATTAGGGACAGGGCTCCCTGGGGCCAACGTCCTGACTTTC.

J is TRBJ2-7 and V is TRBV7-9; D might be TRBD2 (5 bases). Trimming removed 5 bases at V and 5 bases at J, with 10 bases between. The CDR3 runs 12 residues. In germline, CDR1 is SEHNR, CDR2 FQNEAQ (reference sequence). CDR3 residues: CASSGLEDEQYF. In DNA form, the CDR3 reads TGTGCCAGCAGCGGCCTGGAGGACGAGCAGTACTTC.

This clone occurred a few times. The rearrangement joins TRBV15 to TRBJ2-7; TRBD1 agrees at 8 bases. V trimming: 2 bases; J trimming: 5 bases; junction bases outside the gene matches: 8. This CDR3 comprises 15 residues. Germline CDR1 is LNHNV and CDR2 is YYDKDF (reference sequence). CDR3 sequence reads: CATSRNSDRGNEQYF. The CDR3 region has the DNA TGTGCCACCAGCAGAAATAGCGACAGGGGAAACGAGCAGTACTTC.